Listed below are T cell receptor beta chains from one sample, sequenced in a study of blood T cell repertoires in COVID-19. Measured with immunoSEQ multiplex PCR; TCRdb has only the in-frame clones, and not every one. The table shows roughly 290,000 clones, with around 85% occurring only once. The sample comprised PBMCs or T cells enriched from blood (not recorded which). These receptors were collected from a woman in her twenties or thirties who had recovered from COVID-19. The CDR3 runs from the conserved cysteine through the conserved F or W. D genes are given only for firm matches. A clone size is listed for some rows: how often the clone was seen (once, few, many), or a class if it is expanded.

D gene | J gene | V gene | clone size | CDR3 protein | CDR3 DNA
TRBD1 | TRBJ1-6 | TRBV28 | - | CASSLPNLPGQGQFF | TGTGCCAGCAGCCTACCCAATCTTCCGGGACAGGGACAATTCTTT
- | TRBJ1-3 | TRBV3-1/TRBV3-2 | - | CASSRGLGKAGSGNTIYF | TGTGCCAGCAGCCGGGGCCTAGGCAAGGCAGGTTCTGGAAACACCATATATTTT
- | TRBJ1-5 | TRBV6-5 | - | CASSYTRVNQPQHF | TGTGCCAGCAGTTACACGCGGGTAAATCAGCCCCAGCATTTT
TRBD2 | TRBJ2-1 | TRBV11-2 | - | CASSLELAGGDQFF | TGTGCCAGCAGCTTAGAACTAGCGGGAGGGGACCAGTTCTTC
- | TRBJ1-5 | TRBV7-9 | few | CASSLGGGQPQHF | TGTGCCAGCAGCTTAGGAGGGGGTCAGCCCCAGCATTTT
- | TRBJ1-2 | TRBV6-5 | once | CASRFTGSAYGYTF | TGTGCCAGCAGGTTTACAGGATCGGCCTATGGCTACACCTTC
TRBD2 | TRBJ2-2 | TRBV27 | - | CASSSRTSGGVSGELFF | TGTGCCAGCAGTTCCCGCACTAGCGGGGGGGTGTCAGGGGAGCTGTTTTTT
TRBD1 | TRBJ1-5 | TRBV18 | - | CASSPTGTGVQPQHF | TGTGCCAGCTCACCGACCGGGACAGGGGTTCAGCCCCAGCATTTT
TRBD1 | TRBJ1-1 | TRBV6-4 | - | CASSSGQVPSGEAFF | TGTGCCAGCAGTTCGGGACAGGTGCCTTCGGGTGAAGCTTTCTTT
TRBD2 | TRBJ2-1 | TRBV6-4 | few | CASSESTSGSVEQFF | TGTGCCAGCAGTGAATCGACTAGCGGGAGTGTTGAGCAGTTCTTC
TRBD1 | TRBJ1-5 | TRBV10-2 | once | CASSESGQGQGQPQHF | TGCGCCAGCAGTGAGTCGGGACAGGGGCAGGGTCAGCCCCAGCATTTT
- | TRBJ2-7 | TRBV6-5 | - | CASSRTGNWAYEQYF | TGTGCCAGCAGTCGGACGGGGAATTGGGCCTACGAGCAGTACTTC
TRBD1 | TRBJ1-4 | TRBV4-1 | - | CASSQEALGTGRINEKLFF | TGCGCCAGCAGCCAAGAAGCCCTCGGGACAGGGAGGATAAATGAAAAACTGTTTTTT
- | TRBJ2-7 | TRBV30 | - | CAWSVGVGNSYEQYF | TGTGCCTGGAGTGTAGGGGTTGGGAACTCCTACGAGCAGTACTTC
- | TRBJ2-3 | TRBV21-1 | - | CASSKEGQGCTDTQYF | TGTGCCAGCAGCAAAGAGGGACAGGGATGCACAGATACGCAGTATTTT
- | TRBJ1-2 | TRBV28 | - | CASRREGVNYGYTF | TGTGCCAGCAGAAGAGAGGGAGTCAATTATGGCTACACCTTC
- | TRBJ1-2 | TRBV28 | - | CASSSREEEGYTF | TGTGCCAGCAGTTCTAGGGAGGAAGAGGGCTACACCTTC
TRBD1 | TRBJ1-2 | TRBV28 | - | CASSLRRTGSGYTF | TGTGCCAGCAGCCTAAGGCGGACAGGGAGCGGCTACACCTTC
- | TRBJ1-1 | TRBV30 | - | CAWSLNAGWGGREAFF | TGTGCCTGGAGCCTTAACGCCGGGTGGGGAGGGAGAGAAGCTTTCTTT
TRBD1 | TRBJ2-7 | TRBV29-1 | - | CSVYAGTASSYEQYF | TGCAGCGTTTACGCCGGGACAGCGAGCTCCTACGAGCAGTACTTC
TRBD1 | TRBJ1-2 | TRBV9 | - | CASSVVAGGVYGYTF | TGTGCCAGCAGCGTAGTGGCAGGGGGCGTCTATGGCTACACCTTC
- | TRBJ1-5 | TRBV9 | - | CASSVRGWNQPQHF | TGTGCCAGCAGCGTAAGGGGGTGGAATCAGCCCCAGCATTTT
TRBD2 | TRBJ2-1 | TRBV13 | - | CASSLEASGRYNEQFF | TGTGCCAGCAGCTTGGAAGCTAGCGGGCGTTACAATGAGCAGTTCTTC
- | TRBJ1-3 | TRBV5-5 | - | CASSLAGNTGNTIYF | TGTGCCAGCAGCTTGGCGGGGAATACTGGAAACACCATATATTTT
TRBD2 | TRBJ2-7 | TRBV5-4 | once | CASSFTSGFSYEQYF | TGTGCCAGCAGCTTTACTAGCGGATTCTCCTACGAGCAGTACTTC
TRBD1 | TRBJ1-3 | TRBV6-5 | - | CASSYSGTGGYTIYF | TGTGCCAGCAGTTACTCAGGGACAGGAGGGTACACCATATATTTT
TRBD1 | TRBJ2-1 | TRBV13 | - | CASSFGTGPYNEQFF | TGTGCCAGCAGCTTCGGGACAGGACCTTACAATGAGCAGTTCTTC
- | TRBJ1-2 | TRBV19 | - | CASSMRGDYGYTF | TGTGCCAGTAGTATGCGGGGTGACTATGGCTACACCTTC
- | TRBJ1-5 | TRBV2 | - | CASSRRTSLPDSNQPQHF | TGTGCCAGCAGTAGAAGGACTTCTTTGCCCGATAGCAATCAGCCCCAGCATTTT
- | TRBJ1-1 | TRBV28 | - | CASSLMMRQQNTEAFF | TGTGCCAGCAGTTTAATGATGAGACAACAGAACACTGAAGCTTTCTTT
- | TRBJ1-3 | TRBV7-9 | once | CASTPWVRVSGNTIYF | TGTGCCAGCACCCCGTGGGTCAGGGTCTCTGGAAACACCATATATTTT
- | TRBJ1-1 | TRBV3-1/TRBV3-2 | - | CASSQNRQFGLTEAFF | TGTGCCAGCAGCCAGAACCGACAGTTCGGGCTCACTGAAGCTTTCTTT
- | TRBJ1-1 | TRBV28 | - | CASSGRVNTEAFF | TGTGCCAGCAGCGGCAGGGTAAACACTGAAGCTTTCTTT
TRBD1 | TRBJ1-2 | TRBV27 | - | CASSKGQGNYGYTF | TGTGCCAGCAGTAAGGGACAGGGGAACTATGGCTACACCTTC
- | TRBJ2-7 | TRBV27 | - | CASRDSAAGIEQYF | TGTGCCAGCAGGGATTCCGCCGCGGGGATCGAGCAGTACTTC
- | TRBJ1-5 | TRBV5-6 | once | CASSITGQDQPQHF | TGTGCCAGCAGCATTACAGGGCAGGATCAGCCCCAGCATTTT
- | TRBJ1-1 | TRBV19 | - | CASSPGQWGTEAFF | TGTGCCAGTAGTCCAGGGCAGTGGGGCACTGAAGCTTTCTTT
TRBD1 | TRBJ2-7 | TRBV12-3/TRBV12-4 | - | CASNRQGELQYF | TGTGCCAGCAATCGGCAGGGGGAGTTGCAGTACTTC
TRBD2 | TRBJ2-7 | TRBV6-6 | - | CASSYGIAGTYEQYF | TGTGCCAGCAGTTACGGGATAGCGGGGACCTACGAGCAGTACTTC
- | TRBJ2-7 | TRBV13 | - | CASSLGPGTTTSSYEQYF | TGTGCCAGCAGCTTAGGCCCCGGGACAACGACCAGCTCCTACGAGCAGTACTTC
TRBD2 | TRBJ2-7 | TRBV15 | - | CATRYLAGDYEQYF | TGTGCCACCAGGTACCTAGCGGGGGATTACGAGCAGTACTTC